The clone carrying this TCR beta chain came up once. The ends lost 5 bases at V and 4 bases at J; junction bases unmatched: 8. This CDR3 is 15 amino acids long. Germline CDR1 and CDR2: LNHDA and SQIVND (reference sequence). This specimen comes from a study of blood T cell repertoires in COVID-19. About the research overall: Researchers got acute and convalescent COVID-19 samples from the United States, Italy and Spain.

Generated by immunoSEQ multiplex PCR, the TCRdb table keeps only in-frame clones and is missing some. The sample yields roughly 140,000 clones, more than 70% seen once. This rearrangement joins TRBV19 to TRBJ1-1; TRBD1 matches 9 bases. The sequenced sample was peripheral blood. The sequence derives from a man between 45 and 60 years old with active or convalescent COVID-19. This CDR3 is CASSRSQGAGTEAFF. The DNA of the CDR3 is TGTGCCAGTAGTCGATCACAGGGGGCAGGCACTGAAGCTTTCTTT.